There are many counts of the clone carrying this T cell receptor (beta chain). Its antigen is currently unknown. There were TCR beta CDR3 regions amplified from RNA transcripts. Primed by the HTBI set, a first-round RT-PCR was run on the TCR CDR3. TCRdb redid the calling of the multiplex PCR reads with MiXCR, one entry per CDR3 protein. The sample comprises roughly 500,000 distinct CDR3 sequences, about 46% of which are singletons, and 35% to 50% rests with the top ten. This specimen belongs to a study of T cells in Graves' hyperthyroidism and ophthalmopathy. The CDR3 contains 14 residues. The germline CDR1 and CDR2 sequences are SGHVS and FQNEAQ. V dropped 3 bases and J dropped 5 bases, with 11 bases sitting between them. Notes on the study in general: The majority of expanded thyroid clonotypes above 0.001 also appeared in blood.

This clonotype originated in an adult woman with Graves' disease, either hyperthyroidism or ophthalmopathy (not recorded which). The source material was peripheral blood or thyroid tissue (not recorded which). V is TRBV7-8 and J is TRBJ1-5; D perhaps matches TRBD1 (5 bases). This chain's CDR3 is CASSFSRDDQPQHF. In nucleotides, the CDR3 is TGTGCCAGCAGCTTCAGCAGGGACGATCAGCCCCAGCATTTT.